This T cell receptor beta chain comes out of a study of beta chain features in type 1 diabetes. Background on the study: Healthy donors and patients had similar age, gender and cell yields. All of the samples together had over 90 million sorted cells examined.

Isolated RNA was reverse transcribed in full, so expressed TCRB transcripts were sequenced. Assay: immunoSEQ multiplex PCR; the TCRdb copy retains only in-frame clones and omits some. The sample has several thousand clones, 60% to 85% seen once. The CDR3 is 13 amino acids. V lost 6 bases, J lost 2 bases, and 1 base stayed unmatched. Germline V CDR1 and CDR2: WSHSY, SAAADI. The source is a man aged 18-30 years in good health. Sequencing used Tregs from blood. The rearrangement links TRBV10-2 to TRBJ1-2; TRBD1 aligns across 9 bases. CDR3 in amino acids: CASSDRGNYGYTF. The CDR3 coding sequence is TGCGCCAGCAGCGACAGGGGGAACTATGGCTACACCTTC.